A selection of T cell receptor beta chains follows, all from one sample in a study of blood T cell repertoires in COVID-19. Only in-frame clones appear in the TCRdb table, and some are missing; sequencing was by immunoSEQ multiplex PCR. The data contain about 51,000 clones, approximately 86% of them seen just once; the ten biggest clones take up around 1.2%. The sequenced sample consisted of peripheral blood. These receptors all come from a man aged 60-69 years with acute or convalescent COVID-19. Both conserved end residues are part of each CDR3. The order of the fields is V gene, clone size, D gene, J gene, CDR3 DNA, CDR3 protein. The D gene is left open where the match is weak. Clone size is given for some rows only: seen once, a few or many times, or a class if the clone is expanded.

v_call: TRBV28; clone_size: NA; d_call: NA; j_call: TRBJ2-7; cdr3_nt: TGTGCCAGCAGGAACCTAGTGGAGCAGTACTTC; cdr3_aa: CASRNLVEQYF
v_call: TRBV6-2/TRBV6-3; clone_size: NA; d_call: NA; j_call: TRBJ1-1; cdr3_nt: TGTGCCAGCAGTTTTATGAGGGACACTGAAGCTTTCTTT; cdr3_aa: CASSFMRDTEAFF
v_call: TRBV4-3; clone_size: NA; d_call: NA; j_call: TRBJ2-2; cdr3_nt: TGCGCCAGCAGCCAAGGTCCCCAGAAGCGGGCCGGGGAGCTGTTTTTT; cdr3_aa: CASSQGPQKRAGELFF
v_call: TRBV6-2/TRBV6-3; clone_size: NA; d_call: NA; j_call: TRBJ1-5; cdr3_nt: TGTGCCAGCAGCATCATCCGGGACAAGGTTTGGCCCCAGCATTTT; cdr3_aa: CASSIIRDKVWPQHF
v_call: TRBV11-2; clone_size: NA; d_call: NA; j_call: TRBJ2-7; cdr3_nt: TGTGCCAGCAGCCCACGTATTAGGAGATCCTACGAGCAGTACTTC; cdr3_aa: CASSPRIRRSYEQYF
v_call: TRBV29-1; clone_size: NA; d_call: NA; j_call: TRBJ2-7; cdr3_nt: TGCAGCGTTGTGGGCGGGACCTCCTACGAGCAGTACTTC; cdr3_aa: CSVVGGTSYEQYF
v_call: TRBV3-1/TRBV3-2; clone_size: NA; d_call: TRBD2; j_call: TRBJ2-7; cdr3_nt: TGTGCCAGCAGCCAAGGAGGACTAGCTATCTCCTACGAGCAGTACTTC; cdr3_aa: CASSQGGLAISYEQYF
v_call: TRBV18; clone_size: NA; d_call: NA; j_call: TRBJ1-2; cdr3_nt: TGTGCCAGCTCACCACGAGAATTTAACTATGGCTACACCTTC; cdr3_aa: CASSPREFNYGYTF
v_call: TRBV5-4; clone_size: NA; d_call: NA; j_call: TRBJ2-1; cdr3_nt: TGTGCCAGCAGCCCGAACCTAGCGATAGCCCGCTCCTACAATGAGCAGTTCTTC; cdr3_aa: CASSPNLAIARSYNEQFF
v_call: TRBV10-3; clone_size: NA; d_call: TRBD1; j_call: TRBJ2-7; cdr3_nt: TGTGCCATCAGTCGCGGACAGGCGAGCTTCTACGAGCAGTACTTC; cdr3_aa: CAISRGQASFYEQYF
v_call: TRBV7-9; clone_size: NA; d_call: TRBD1; j_call: TRBJ1-5; cdr3_nt: TGTGCCAGCAGCTTAGGTCAGGGGGCGGATCAGCCCCAGCATTTT; cdr3_aa: CASSLGQGADQPQHF
v_call: TRBV9; clone_size: NA; d_call: NA; j_call: TRBJ1-1; cdr3_nt: TGTGCCAGCAGCGTATTGAGTAACACTGAAGCTTTCTTT; cdr3_aa: CASSVLSNTEAFF
v_call: TRBV4-1; clone_size: NA; d_call: TRBD2; j_call: TRBJ2-3; cdr3_nt: TGCGCCAGCAGCCAAGTTCGAGCGGGAGTTATGGATCCCACGCAGTATTTT; cdr3_aa: CASSQVRAGVMDPTQYF
v_call: TRBV4-3; clone_size: NA; d_call: TRBD1; j_call: TRBJ2-7; cdr3_nt: TGCGCCAGCAGCCGGGACAGGGGATCCTCCTACGAGCAGTACTTC; cdr3_aa: CASSRDRGSSYEQYF
v_call: TRBV18; clone_size: few; d_call: TRBD1; j_call: TRBJ2-3; cdr3_nt: TGTGCCAGCTCACCTACCGTGGGGACAAGGGGGCTGGGCACAGATACGCAGTATTTT; cdr3_aa: CASSPTVGTRGLGTDTQYF
v_call: TRBV5-4; clone_size: NA; d_call: TRBD2; j_call: TRBJ2-7; cdr3_nt: TGTGCCAGCAGCTTTGGCGGGGGGACTACCTACGAGCAGTACTTC; cdr3_aa: CASSFGGGTTYEQYF